The subject of this entry is one TCR beta chain. Its specificity is unknown. The data belong to a study of Ad26.COV2.S vaccination and SARS-CoV-2 variants. Study at large: Donor got 5x10^10 or 1x10^11 viral particles of Ad26.COV2.S.

The assay was immunoSEQ multiplex PCR, and TCRdb's table has in-frame clones only and misses some. Here the sample spans approximately 410,000 clones, about 92% being singletons. V gave up 5 bases and J gave up 6 bases, with 11 bases separating them. Germline V lookup: CDR1 SGDLS, CDR2 YYNGEE. The CDR3 is 12 residues long. Study-wide results and limits: Vaccinated individuals (as opposed to placebo recipients) had higher spike-specific TCR breadth. CD8+ and CD4+ T cells specific for spike reportedly responded with substantial breadth after vaccination.

Treatment given: some 20 received Ad26.COV2.S at low or high dose, single or two shots; about 5 received placebo; per-sample allocation not given. Collection of samples fell on day 63 after the first vaccine or placebo injection. An Ad26 vector that expressed Wuhan-strain SARS-CoV-2 spike constituted the vaccine. Sequenced here: peripheral blood, sampled in a trial of Ad26.COV2.S vaccine versus placebo. This rearrangement joins TRBV9 to TRBJ2-5; D remains unclear. The clonotype comes from a person between 18 and 65 years old who received the Ad26.COV2.S COVID-19 vaccine or a placebo. The CDR3: CASSGLRQTQYF. Written as DNA, the CDR3 is TGTGCCAGCAGTGGCCTTAGGCAGACCCAGTACTTC.